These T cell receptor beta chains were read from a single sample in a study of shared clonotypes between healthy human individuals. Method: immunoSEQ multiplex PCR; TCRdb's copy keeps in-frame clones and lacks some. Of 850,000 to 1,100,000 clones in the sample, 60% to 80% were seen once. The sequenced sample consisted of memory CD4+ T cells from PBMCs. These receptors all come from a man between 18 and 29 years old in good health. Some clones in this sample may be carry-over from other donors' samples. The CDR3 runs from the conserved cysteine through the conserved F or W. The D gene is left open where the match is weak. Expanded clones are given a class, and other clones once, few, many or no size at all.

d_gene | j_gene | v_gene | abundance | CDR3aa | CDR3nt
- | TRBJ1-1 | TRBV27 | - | CASTDWGTEAFF | TGTGCCAGCACCGATTGGGGAACTGAAGCTTTCTTT
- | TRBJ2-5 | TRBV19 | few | CASSASWGSGVPAQETQYF | TGTGCCAGTAGTGCAAGCTGGGGGTCGGGAGTCCCCGCCCAAGAGACCCAGTACTTC
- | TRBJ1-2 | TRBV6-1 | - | CASSEGLGLGVNYGYTF | TGTGCCAGCAGTGAAGGGTTAGGGCTTGGAGTTAACTATGGCTACACCTTC
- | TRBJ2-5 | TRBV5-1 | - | CASSLFQETQYF | TGCGCCAGCAGCCTCTTCCAAGAGACCCAGTACTTC
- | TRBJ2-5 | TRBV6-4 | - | CASRGESETQYF | TGTGCCAGCAGAGGGGAGTCAGAGACCCAGTACTTC
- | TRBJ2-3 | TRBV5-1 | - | CASSLVVRGSVNTQYF | TGCGCCAGCAGCTTGGTTGTACGGGGGTCGGTCAATACGCAGTATTTT
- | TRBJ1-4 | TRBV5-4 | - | CASSFSTGSQEKLFF | TGTGCCAGCAGCTTCTCGACAGGTTCCCAGGAAAAACTGTTTTTT
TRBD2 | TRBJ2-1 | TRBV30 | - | CAWRQLGTSGRNEQFF | TGTGCCTGGAGACAATTGGGGACTAGCGGAAGGAATGAGCAGTTCTTC
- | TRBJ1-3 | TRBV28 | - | CASRDPYGNTIYF | TGTGCCAGCCGGGACCCATATGGAAACACCATATATTTT
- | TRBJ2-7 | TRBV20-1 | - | CSARFGREQYF | TGCAGTGCTAGATTCGGGCGCGAGCAGTACTTC
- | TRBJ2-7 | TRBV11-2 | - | CASSLGFYEQYF | TGTGCCAGCAGCTTGGGCTTCTACGAGCAGTACTTC
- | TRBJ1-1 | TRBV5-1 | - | CASSLDSAGNTEAFF | TGCGCCAGCAGCTTGGATTCGGCGGGGAACACTGAAGCTTTCTTT
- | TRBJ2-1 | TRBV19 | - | CASRWSGASSYNEQFF | TGTGCCAGTAGATGGAGTGGCGCGAGCTCCTACAATGAGCAGTTCTTC
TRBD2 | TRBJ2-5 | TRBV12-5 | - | CASRLAGIETQYF | TGTGCTAGTAGGCTAGCGGGAATAGAGACCCAGTACTTC
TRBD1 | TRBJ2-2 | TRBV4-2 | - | CASSQDADRDKGGELFF | TGTGCCAGCAGCCAAGATGCGGACAGGGACAAGGGCGGGGAGCTGTTTTTT
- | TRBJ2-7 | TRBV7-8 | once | CASSTSREATYEQYF | TGTGCCAGCAGCACCAGCAGGGAGGCAACCTACGAGCAGTACTTC
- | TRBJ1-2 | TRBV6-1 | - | CASSPDGGGYGYTF | TGTGCCAGCAGCCCAGACGGAGGGGGCTATGGCTACACCTTC
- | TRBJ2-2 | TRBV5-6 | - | CASSPMAVNTGELFF | TGTGCCAGCAGCCCGATGGCGGTCAACACCGGGGAGCTGTTTTTT
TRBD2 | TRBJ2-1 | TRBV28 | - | CASSHRTSGSLGKQFF | TGTGCCAGCAGCCATCGGACTAGCGGATCTCTAGGGAAGCAGTTCTTC
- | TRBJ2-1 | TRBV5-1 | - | CASIGETYNEQFF | TGCGCCAGCATCGGGGAGACCTACAATGAGCAGTTCTTC
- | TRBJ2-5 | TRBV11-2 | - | CASSFFAFETQYF | TGTGCCAGCAGCTTTTTTGCCTTCGAGACCCAGTACTTC
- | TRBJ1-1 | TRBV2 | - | CASSEAPAGTTEAFF | TGTGCCAGCAGTGAAGCGCCGGCAGGGACCACTGAAGCTTTCTTT
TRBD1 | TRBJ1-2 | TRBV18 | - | CASSKTGGYGYTF | TGTGCCAGCTCCAAGACAGGGGGCTATGGCTACACCTTC
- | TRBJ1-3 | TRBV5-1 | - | CASSLGSSSGNTIYF | TGCGCCAGCAGCTTGGGTTCTAGCTCTGGAAACACCATATATTTT
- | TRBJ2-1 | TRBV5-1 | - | CASSLQGTNYYNEQFF | TGCGCCAGCAGCTTGCAGGGGACTAACTACTACAATGAGCAGTTCTTC